The 26 T cell receptor beta chains presented below share a single source sample, sequenced in a study of CD8+CD57+ T cells in acquired aplastic anemia. Only patients with CD8+CD57+ cell expansion on flow cytometry were chosen for sequencing. Profiling that covered TCR beta VDJ and CDR3 relied on genomic DNA as its template. One entry per CDR3 protein results from TCRdb running MiXCR on the reads. The sample holds 120,000 or so distinct CDR3 sequences, 45% to 60% seen once. The specimen sequenced was sorted CD4+, CD8+, or CD8+CD57+ T cells (not recorded which) from PBMCs. These receptors came from a human donor with aplastic anemia.

The V gene is TRBV2, the J gene TRBJ1-6; D is unresolved. Per the germline V gene, CDR1 is SNHLY and CDR2 is FYNNEI. V gave up 6 bases and J gave up 9 bases, with 15 bases separating them. This CDR3 has 14 residues. This CDR3 is CASSPTQEGSPLHF. Here the CDR3 DNA reads TGTGCCAGCAGCCCCACGCAGGAAGGTTCACCCCTCCACTTT.

As concerns this clonotype: At one end, the junction sequence differs from germline, possibly due to a read error. The chain uses TRBV6-4 and TRBJ1-2, with D unclear. The germline V gene has CDR1 MRHNA and CDR2 SNTAGT. The CDR3 loop spans 8 amino acids. The CDR3 here is CATLGRIF. As DNA, the CDR3 is TGTGCCACCCTCGGCCGGATCTTC.

This rearrangement joins TRBV2 to TRBJ1-1; D is unresolved. Between the trimmed V and J ends, which lost 5 bases and 1 base, there was a span of 5 bases. In germline, CDR1 is SNHLY, CDR2 FYNNEI. CDR3 size: 12 residues. The DNA of the CDR3 is TGTGCCAGCAGTCACAGGAACACTGAAGCTTTCTTT. Translating it yields CASSHRNTEAFF. The variable domain in full, completed from reference TRBV2 and TRBJ1-1, reads EPEVTQTPSHQVTQMGQEVILRCVPISNHLYFYWYRQILGQKVEFLVSFYNNEISEKSEIFDDQFSVERPDGSNFTLKIRSTKLEDSAMYFCASSHRNTEAFFGQGTRLTVV.

This clonotype was found once. The V call is TRBV7-8, the J call TRBJ2-7; 11 bases line up with TRBD2. CDR1 is SGHVS, CDR2 FQNEAQ, per germline. J was trimmed by 2 bases and V by 6 bases; bases with no gene match: 3. This CDR3 comprises 14 residues. In DNA, the CDR3 is TGTGCCAGCAGGCGGACTAGCGGGCCCTACGAGCAGTACTTC. Translation gives CASRRTSGPYEQYF.

This clonotype occurred a few times. The V call is TRBV20-1, the J call TRBJ2-7, with 14 bases fitting TRBD2. Germline V gene lookup returns CDR1 DFQATT and CDR2 SNEGSKA (reference sequence). The CDR3 contains 15 residues. The J segment lost 7 bases and the V segment lost 4 bases, leaving 9 bases of the junction unmatched. The CDR3 bases are TGCAGTGCTACCAGACTAGCGGGAGGGCCGGATGAGCAGTACTTC. It translates to CSATRLAGGPDEQYF.

This rearrangement joins TRBV10-2 to TRBJ1-2; a possible D gene is TRBD1 (5 bases). The CDR3 contains 13 residues. Germline V gene data show CDR1 as WSHSY and CDR2 as SAAADI. V was clipped by 4 bases and J by 2 bases, with 8 bases between them. The CDR3 protein is CASSAGPNYGYTF. The CDR3 DNA sequence: TGCGCCAGCAGTGCAGGGCCCAACTATGGCTACACCTTC.

There are many counts of this clonotype. The chain recombines TRBV19 with TRBJ1-2, with D tentatively TRBD1 (5 bases). V was clipped by 8 bases and J by 7 bases, with 14 bases between them. The germline CDR1 and CDR2 sequences are LNHDA and SQIVND (reference sequence). The CDR3 sequence is 12 residues long. The CDR3 DNA reads TGTGCCAGTCGAGACTGGGACGGTGGCTACACCTTC. Translating gives CASRDWDGGYTF.

V usage is TRBV24-1 and J usage is TRBJ2-1, with 8 nucleotides matching TRBD1. Trimming took 9 bases from V and 7 from J; bases not matched to a gene: 13. The germline gives CDR1 KGHDR, CDR2 SFDVKD. CDR3 length: 15 residues. The chain's CDR3 is CATGLEDRVDNEQFF. The CDR3 region has the DNA TGTGCCACCGGCCTGGAGGACAGGGTCGATAATGAGCAGTTCTTC.

This rearrangement joins TRBV5-1 to TRBJ1-1, with D hard to call. CDR1 is SGHRS and CDR2 is YFSETQ in the germline V gene. Deletions cut 6 bases from V and 5 bases from J, with 14 bases between. CDR3 length: 13 residues. The CDR3 nucleotides are TGCGCCAGCACCCATTACAGTGGGACTGAAGCTTTCTTT. Its protein is CASTHYSGTEAFF.

A few counts support this clonotype. The V call is TRBV10-3, the J call TRBJ1-4; TRBD1 is a possible D gene (5 bases). The CDR3 runs to 13 residues. V lost 4 bases and J lost 8, with 11 bases in between. Per germline, CDR1 ENHRY and CDR2 SYGVKD. The CDR3 sequence: CAISGGTREKLFF. Written as DNA, the CDR3 is TGTGCCATCAGTGGCGGGACGAGGGAAAAACTGTTTTTT.

V usage is TRBV2 and J usage is TRBJ1-6; D is uncertain. Trimming removed 5 bases at V and 10 bases at J, with 15 bases between. CDR1 and CDR2 from the germline V gene are SNHLY and FYNNEI. CDR3 length equals 14 residues. The CDR3: CASSYSYSGSPLHF. The CDR3 coding sequence is TGTGCCAGCAGTTACTCCTATAGCGGCTCACCCCTCCACTTT.

This chain connects TRBV29-1 to TRBJ1-2; 7 positions match TRBD1. V shed 7 bases and J 0 bases; nucleotides not matched to a gene: 5. The CDR3 length is 13 residues. The V gene's germline CDR1 is SQVTM and CDR2 ANQGSEA. The CDR3 loop reads CSGGTDTNYGYTF. CDR3 sequence (DNA): TGCAGCGGGGGGACAGATACTAACTATGGCTACACCTTC.

The chain couples TRBV9 to TRBJ1-2; 7 bases align to TRBD1. V lost 0 bases and J lost 1; bases outside the gene matches: 3. This CDR3 region has 15 residues. CDR1 is SGDLS, CDR2 YYNGEE, per germline. CDR3: CASSVEGARNYGYTF. As DNA, the CDR3 is TGTGCCAGCAGCGTAGAGGGGGCGCGTAACTATGGCTACACCTTC. The variable domain in full, completed from reference TRBV9 and TRBJ1-2, reads DSGVTQTPKHLITATGQRVTLRCSPRSGDLSVYWYQQSLDQGLQFLIQYYNGEERAKGNILERFSAQQFPDLHSELNLSSLELGDSALYFCASSVEGARNYGYTFGSGTRLTVV.

The V gene is TRBV7-9, the J gene TRBJ2-7; D not resolved. This CDR3 has 15 residues. The germline V and J ends were trimmed by 3 bases and 3 bases, with 15 bases remaining between them. Germline V lookup: CDR1 SEHNR, CDR2 FQNEAQ (reference sequence). For the CDR3, the DNA is TGTGCCAGCAGCTTCCCCGACAAGGTCTACTACGAGCAGTACTTC. Translated: CASSFPDKVYYEQYF.

This clonotype has more than one count but fewer than ten. This sequence joins TRBV20-1 and TRBJ1-6; a possible D gene is TRBD1 (6 bases). The CDR3 sequence is 14 residues long. Trimming left V 3 bases short and J 8 bases short, with 14 bases between. Germline CDR1 and CDR2: DFQATT and SNEGSKA (reference sequence). The chain's CDR3 is CSASRAGADSPLHF. CDR3 in DNA: TGCAGTGCTAGTAGGGCGGGGGCGGATTCACCCCTCCACTTT.

Concerning this clonotype itself: An end of the junction does not agree with germline; a read error may underlie this. DNA of the CDR3: TGCAGTGCTCGGGGGACAGGATTTAATGAAAGACTGTTTTTT. Translated, it gives CSARGTGFNERLFF. The chain has TRBV20-1 and TRBJ1-4; 8 nucleotides match TRBD1. Germline V CDR1 and CDR2: DFQATT, SNEGSKA (reference sequence). The CDR3 totals 14 residues.

CDR3 coding DNA: TGCAGCGTTGAAGGGAGGGCCAGCACAGATACGCAGTATTTT. Translated: CSVEGRASTDTQYF. V usage is TRBV29-1 and J usage is TRBJ2-3, with D possibly being TRBD2 (6 bases). The germline V gene has CDR1 SQVTM and CDR2 ANQGSEA. Trimming shortened V by 1 base and J by 0 bases, and 8 bases separated the two germline ends. This CDR3 is 14 amino acids long.

V usage is TRBV15 and J usage is TRBJ2-7, with D uncertain. Germline values: CDR1 LNHNV, CDR2 YYDKDF (reference sequence). The CDR3 has 13 amino acids. The germline V and J ends were trimmed by 1 base and 3 bases, with 7 bases remaining between them. The CDR3 sequence: CATSRGTDYEQYF. DNA for the CDR3: TGTGCCACCAGCAGAGGAACAGACTACGAGCAGTACTTC.

The V call is TRBV9, the J call TRBJ2-5; D is undetermined. This CDR3 region has 12 residues. The V end lost 3 bases, the J end lost 7 bases, and 10 bases lay between the germline ends. Germline-derived CDR1 and CDR2 are SGDLS and YYNGEE. DNA of the CDR3: TGTGCCAGCAGCGGTCATGCTGGGACCCAGTACTTC. Protein sequence: CASSGHAGTQYF. Based on the CDR3 plus reference TRBV9 and TRBJ2-5, the full variable domain is DSGVTQTPKHLITATGQRVTLRCSPRSGDLSVYWYQQSLDQGLQFLIQYYNGEERAKGNILERFSAQQFPDLHSELNLSSLELGDSALYFCASSGHAGTQYFGPGTRLLVL.

This chain joins TRBV15 and TRBJ2-7; a weak D match, TRBD1 (6 bases). The length of the CDR3 is 13 residues. Per the germline V gene, CDR1 is LNHNV and CDR2 is YYDKDF (reference sequence). V gave up 0 bases and J gave up 7 bases, with 10 bases separating them. The CDR3, as DNA: TGTGCCACCAGCAGAGACAGGGGTTTGGAGCAGTACTTC. Translation: CATSRDRGLEQYF.

This clonotype was observed a handful of times. The chain carries TRBV9 and TRBJ2-7; D is unresolved. The CDR3 consists of 12 residues. The germline V gene has CDR1 SGDLS and CDR2 YYNGEE. V gave up 3 bases and J gave up 8 bases, with 12 bases separating them. CDR3 bases: TGTGCCAGCAGCGGGGCGAATAGCCAGCAGTACTTC. It specifies CASSGANSQQYF.

The J gene is TRBJ1-5, the V gene TRBV4-1; possible D gene TRBD1, 6 bases. CDR1 MGHRA and CDR2 YSYEKL come from the germline V gene. Trimming left V 0 bases short and J 4 bases short, with 10 bases between. The CDR3 loop spans 15 amino acids. CDR3 region: CASSQEGTGNQPQHF. The CDR3 DNA follows: TGCGCCAGCAGCCAAGAAGGAACAGGGAATCAGCCCCAGCATTTT.

The chain employs TRBV7-6 and TRBJ2-3; no clear D. Germline V lookup: CDR1 SGHVS, CDR2 FNYEAQ. The CDR3 runs to 13 residues. V lost 1 base and J lost 2, with 4 bases in between. This chain's CDR3 is CASSLDFTDTQYF. As DNA, the CDR3 is TGTGCCAGCAGCTTAGACTTCACAGATACGCAGTATTTT.

V and J are TRBV11-2 and TRBJ2-5; D is undetermined. The CDR3 has 17 residues. The V gene's germline CDR1 is SGHAT and CDR2 FQNNGV. V was pared by 2 bases and J by 1 base, with 17 bases between. The CDR3 loop reads CASSLSVGVSVQETQYF. In DNA, the CDR3 is TGTGCCAGCAGCTTAAGTGTTGGGGTCTCGGTCCAAGAGACCCAGTACTTC. The full variable domain, completed using reference TRBV11-2 and TRBJ2-5, is EAGVAQSPRYKIIEKRQSVAFWCNPISGHATLYWYQQILGQGPKLLIQFQNNGVVDDSQLPKDRFSAERLKGVDSTLKIQPAKLEDSAVYLCASSLSVGVSVQETQYFGPGTRLLVL.

This chain uses TRBV10-3 with TRBJ2-7; 10 nucleotides align to TRBD1. The CDR3 is 12 residues long. The J segment lost 7 bases and the V segment lost 10 bases, leaving 7 bases of the junction unmatched. Germline lookup yields CDR1 ENHRY and CDR2 SYGVKD. CDR3 protein: CATTGQGPEQYF. As DNA, the CDR3 is TGTGCCACCACGGGACAGGGGCCTGAGCAGTACTTC.

The V and J genes are TRBV6-4 and TRBJ2-7; 8 bases are a match to TRBD1. Germline V gene data show CDR1 as MRHNA and CDR2 as SNTAGT. The CDR3 has 13 amino acids. The V segment lost 4 bases and the J segment 3 bases; nucleotides outside the gene matches: 2. The CDR3 sequence: CASSVTGGYEQYF. CDR3 nucleotides: TGTGCCAGCAGTGTAACAGGGGGCTACGAGCAGTACTTC.